This T cell receptor (beta chain) was observed in a study of cytomegalovirus exposure and HLA in healthy donors (TCRdb year 2017). As for the study more broadly: According to an earlier analysis of a few hundred of the donors, 150 million to 200 million T cells yielded approximately 120 million unique TCR beta sequences and 276 Gb of sequence data. An early release covering just under 650 HLA-typed donors comprised roughly 300 gigabases of sequencing data and approximately 80 million unique TCR sequences. Of the approximately 400 genotyped donors, roughly 85% fell in the genetic ancestry cluster associated with self-reported Caucasian donors. The study was designed to test whether signatures of past pathogen exposure could be identified by cataloging public T cell receptors. The T cell repertoires of some 700 subjects were profiled by immunosequencing and related to cytomegalovirus serostatus. In addition to the first cohort of 666 subjects, a separate validation cohort of 120 different subjects was used. The study combined high-throughput TCR immunosequencing, statistical association of individual TCRs with disease status, and machine learning to predict cytomegalovirus infection status. In a later analysis, previously published TCR beta repertoires from 666 donors were re-analyzed and high-resolution HLA genotyping was added so that TCR occurrence patterns could be studied. In the later analysis, no new phenotypic data were used to find candidate immune exposures; instead, reliance was placed on TCR beta sequences and their occurrence across donors. To decide whether each TCR beta V gene segment behaved as functional or pseudogenic, an earlier analysis of fewer than 750 of the donors relied on high-throughput TCR beta sequencing. Donor age, sex, ethnicity and CMV serostatus were collected together with the repertoire data. A later genetic analysis used genome-wide SNP genotypes for about 60% of the roughly 700 donors, treating that subset as a discovery cohort. Every discovery cohort repertoire had been produced on one sequencing platform. Both class I and class II loci were covered by HLA typing, at four-digit resolution. The number of typed donors differed by locus: about 620-630 for A, B, C, DRB1 and DQB1; 522 for DQA1; 606 for DPA1; and roughly 490 for DPB1. Because of strong linkage in the cohort, 5 or 6 DR-DQ haplotypes were treated as single units for association and clustering. Among some 410 genotyped donors of the cohort, an average of around 240,000 unique TCR beta nucleotide sequences were sequenced per donor, 15% to 20% of them non-productive.

The paper as a whole reports these results and caveats: Roughly uniform sequencing depth across donors was assumed in presence/absence analyses, although this assumption may not hold. When HLA alleles, especially DR and DQ, strongly co-occurred, attributing TCR associations to individual alleles was difficult. A later analysis found that most CMV-associated TCR beta chains appeared HLA-restricted, with HLA associations seemingly driven largely by CMV exposure. In a later genetic analysis, a missense DCLRE1C variant was associated with V-gene and J-gene trimming of TCR beta chains, and the association was replicated in an independent cohort. A group of highly shared sequence variants was considered likely to be a technical artifact of the sequencing pipeline. Because the 87-base-pair reads could not distinguish some IMGT-functional V segments, including TRBV6-2 and TRBV6-3, those segments were excluded. Because HLA typing was missing for some donors at each locus, association tests included only the typed subset. According to a later analysis, TCR association rates differed among HLA loci, with DRB1 alleles showing the most associated TCRs and HLA-C alleles showing the fewest. In a later analysis, some 17,000 TCR beta sequences were associated with specific HLA alleles at a false discovery rate of 0.05. In a later genetic analysis, fewer N-insertions in productive TCRs were reported among donors in an Asian-associated ancestry cluster than the 666-donor mean. In a later analysis, HLA-associated TCR beta chains showed more clonal expansion and lower generation probabilities than non-associated chains that were equally common. An earlier analysis of around 540 of the donors showed that most TCR beta V segments appeared in productive rearrangements either about 87% or about 30% of the time, which broadly matched IMGT annotations. A few of the identified cytomegalovirus-associated TCR beta chains were confirmed in vitro to be specific for cytomegalovirus antigens. Most TCR sequences were seen in very few donors, while some public TCRs were found in many individuals. Correlated functional status among segregating V segments might reflect linkage disequilibrium, but an unknown experimental factor could not be ruled out. In a later analysis, several top co-occurrence clusters were reported to appear linked to parvovirus B19, influenza, CMV and Epstein-Barr virus. CMV serostatus was the only immune exposure information available for the cohort. The earlier analysis of approximately 590 of the donors excluded 15 to 20 rarely observed V segments, including chromosome 9 orphons, because counts were too low. This cohort had only TCR beta chains sequenced, and the lack of alpha or paired-chain data limited which features could be detected. According to the authors, the approach could potentially be generalized to other disease states and immunological phenotypes. In the study, 150 to 200 TCR beta chains were listed as associated with cytomegalovirus. The classifier was reported to diagnose cytomegalovirus status with high specificity and sensitivity in both the original and validation cohorts. A further reported finding was that TCR beta sequences accurately predicted the HLA-A and HLA-B alleles for most subjects in the first cohort.

With respect to this clone: Its cognate antigen has yet to be identified. No much larger clonotype is one base removed from it; base qualities were not supplied.

In total, roughly 710 healthy bone marrow donors made up the cohort. At the time of sampling, every cohort member was nominally healthy, though immune exposures that went unrecorded were likely present. The donor tested CMV seronegative, placing the donor among the 352 seronegative members of the cohort. Each donor provided a peripheral blood sample, and peripheral blood mononuclear cells were used for TCR beta sequencing. Genomic DNA was extracted from the blood cell samples with the Qiagen DNeasy Blood Extraction Kit. Measured from the cysteine to the phenylalanine, the CDR3 is 14 residues long. The DNA shown is the 42-base CDR3, in frame from base 1. Deletion took 3 bases off V and 2 bases off J, with a span of 10 bases between the germline ends. The germline V gene yields ENHRY for CDR1 and SYGVKD for CDR2. Library prep was done by the immunoSEQ multiplex PCR assay. The multiplex PCR relied on a mix of 60 forward primers for TCR Vbeta segments and 13 reverse primers for TCR Jbeta segments. The CDR3 region of rearranged TCR beta genes was amplified from genomic DNA by a multiplex PCR assay. The Illumina HiSeq System was used to sequence the amplified TCR beta libraries as 87-base-pair reads. The study's processing was this. A later analysis counted 75 million to 100 million unique TCR beta chains across the roughly 700 repertoires, and some 11 million of these chains were shared by at least two donors. A nearest-neighbor algorithm error-corrected the raw reads and collapsed the reads into unique sequences, merging closely related sequences to remove PCR and sequencing errors. CDR3 sequences were aligned to IMGT reference sequences to assign V, D and J gene segments. For a sequence to be retained, at least a six-nucleotide match to both a V gene segment and a J gene segment was required. A rearrangement counted as productive if the CDR3 had no stop codons and remained in frame with V and J, and every other rearrangement counted as non-productive. Following IMGT convention, CDR3 was defined as the stretch from the second conserved V-encoded cysteine up to the conserved J-encoded phenylalanine. Sequences without an unambiguous match to a single V gene segment were excluded from the earlier analysis of several hundred of the donors. An earlier analysis of a few hundred of the donors called V segments functional above 56.7% productive rearrangements and segregating when the between-donor standard deviation exceeded 5%. A statistical classification framework was developed to diagnose cytomegalovirus status using the catalog of TCR beta chain sequences. V and J gene assignment, in a later analysis, came from comparing TCR nucleotide sequences with IMGT/GENE-DB human TR gene sequences. The TCRdist pipeline was used in a later analysis to assign CDR3 sequences and most-parsimonious VDJ recombination scenarios. A later analysis defined each TCR beta chain by its CDR3 amino acid sequence plus V-gene family, and excluded reads lacking a unique V-gene family. A later analysis removed 550 to 700 highly shared, low-generation-probability nucleotide sequences to deal with suspected cross-contamination and a sequencing artifact. For each public chain, a later analysis derived a clonal expansion index from normalized ranks of inferred template counts within each repertoire. Generation probabilities in a later analysis came from a VDJ recombination model fitted to out-of-frame rearrangements, and those results were checked against IGoR. Hypergeometric tests were used in a later analysis to score TCR-TCR, TCR-HLA and TCR-CMV co-occurrence, with a repertoire-size bias correction applied to the TCR pairs. A later analysis estimated false discovery rates by permuting HLA or CMV assignments 20 times. In a later analysis, co-occurring TCRs were grouped using DBSCAN, with TCRdist sequence similarity added in when clustering inside HLA-allele-positive subsets. Repertoires with fewer than 30,000 or more than 120,000 public chains, plus five repertoires with anomalous nucleotide sharing, were excluded from co-occurrence clustering. The table comes from immuneACCESS by way of TCRdb, which keeps in-frame sequences with V and J called. Part of the clones is missing from these tables; in studies checked, under half for an unresolved V gene and the rest for unknown reasons. The V and J calls and the clone size are those of that table, but D and trimming were determined from the DNA. This sample comprises around 41,000 clones, roughly 51% of them detected only once. The leading ten clones occupy roughly 5.5% of the sample.

The receptor was derived from a man aged 60 to 69 in good health and CMV-seronegative. The specimen was PBMCs. The chain couples TRBV10-3 to TRBJ1-1; the D gene is perhaps TRBD1, from 6 matching bases. CDR3 loop: CAISEGTPNTEAFF. The nucleotides read TGTGCCATCAGTGAAGGGACACCTAACACTGAAGCTTTCTTT.